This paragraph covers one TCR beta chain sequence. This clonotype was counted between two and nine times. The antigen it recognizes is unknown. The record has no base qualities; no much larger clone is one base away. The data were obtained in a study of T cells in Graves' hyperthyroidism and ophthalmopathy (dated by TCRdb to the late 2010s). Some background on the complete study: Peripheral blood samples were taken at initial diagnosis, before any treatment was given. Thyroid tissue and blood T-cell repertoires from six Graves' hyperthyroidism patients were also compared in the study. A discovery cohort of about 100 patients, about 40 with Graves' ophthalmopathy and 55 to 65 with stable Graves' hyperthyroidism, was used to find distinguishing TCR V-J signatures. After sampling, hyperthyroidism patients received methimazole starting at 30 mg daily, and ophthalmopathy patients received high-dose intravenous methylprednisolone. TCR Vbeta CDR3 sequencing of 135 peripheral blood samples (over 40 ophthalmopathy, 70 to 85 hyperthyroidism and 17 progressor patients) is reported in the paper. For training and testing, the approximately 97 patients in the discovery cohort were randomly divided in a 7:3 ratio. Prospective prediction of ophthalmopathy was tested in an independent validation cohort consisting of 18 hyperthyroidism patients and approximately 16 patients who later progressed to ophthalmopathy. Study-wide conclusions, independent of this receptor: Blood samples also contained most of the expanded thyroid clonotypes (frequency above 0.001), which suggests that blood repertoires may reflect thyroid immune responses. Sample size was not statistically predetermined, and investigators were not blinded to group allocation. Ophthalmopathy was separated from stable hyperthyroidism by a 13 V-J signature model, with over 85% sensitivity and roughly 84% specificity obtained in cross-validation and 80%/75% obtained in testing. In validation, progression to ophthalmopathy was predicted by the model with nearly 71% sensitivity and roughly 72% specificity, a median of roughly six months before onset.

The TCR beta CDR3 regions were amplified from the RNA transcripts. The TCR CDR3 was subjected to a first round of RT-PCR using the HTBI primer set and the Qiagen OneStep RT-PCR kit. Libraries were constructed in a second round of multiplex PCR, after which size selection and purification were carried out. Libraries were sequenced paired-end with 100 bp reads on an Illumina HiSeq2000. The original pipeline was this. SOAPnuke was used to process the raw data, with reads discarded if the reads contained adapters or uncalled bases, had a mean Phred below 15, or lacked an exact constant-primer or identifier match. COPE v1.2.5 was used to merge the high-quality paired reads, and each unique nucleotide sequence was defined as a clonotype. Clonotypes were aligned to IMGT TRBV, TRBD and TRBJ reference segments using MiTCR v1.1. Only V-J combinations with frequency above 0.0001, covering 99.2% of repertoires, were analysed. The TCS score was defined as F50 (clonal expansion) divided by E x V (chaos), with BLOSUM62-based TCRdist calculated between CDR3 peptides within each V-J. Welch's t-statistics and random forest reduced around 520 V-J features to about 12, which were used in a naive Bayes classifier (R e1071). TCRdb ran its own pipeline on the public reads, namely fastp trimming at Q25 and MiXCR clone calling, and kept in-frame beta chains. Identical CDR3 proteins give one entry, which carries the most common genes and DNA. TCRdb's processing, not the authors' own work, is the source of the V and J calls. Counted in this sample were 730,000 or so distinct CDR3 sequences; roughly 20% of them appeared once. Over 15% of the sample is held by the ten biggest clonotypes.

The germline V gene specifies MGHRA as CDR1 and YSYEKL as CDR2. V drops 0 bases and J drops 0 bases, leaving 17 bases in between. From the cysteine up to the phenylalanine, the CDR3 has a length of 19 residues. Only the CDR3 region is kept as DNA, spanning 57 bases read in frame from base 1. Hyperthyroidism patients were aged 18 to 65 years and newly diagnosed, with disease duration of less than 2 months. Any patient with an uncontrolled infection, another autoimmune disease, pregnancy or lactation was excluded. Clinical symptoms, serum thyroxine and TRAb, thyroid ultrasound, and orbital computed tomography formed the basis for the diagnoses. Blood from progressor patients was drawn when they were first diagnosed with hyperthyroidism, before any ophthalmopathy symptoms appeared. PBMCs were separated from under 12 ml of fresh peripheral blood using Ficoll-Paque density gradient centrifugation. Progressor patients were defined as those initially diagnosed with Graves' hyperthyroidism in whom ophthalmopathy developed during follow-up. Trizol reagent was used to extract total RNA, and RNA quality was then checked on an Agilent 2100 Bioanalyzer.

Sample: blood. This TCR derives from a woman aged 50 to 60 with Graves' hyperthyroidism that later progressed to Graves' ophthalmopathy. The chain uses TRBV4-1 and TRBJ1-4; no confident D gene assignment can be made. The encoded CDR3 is CASSQDRGSGLTTNEKLFF. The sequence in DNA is TGCGCCAGCAGCCAAGATCGAGGGTCGGGTCTGACAACTAATGAAAAACTGTTTTTT.